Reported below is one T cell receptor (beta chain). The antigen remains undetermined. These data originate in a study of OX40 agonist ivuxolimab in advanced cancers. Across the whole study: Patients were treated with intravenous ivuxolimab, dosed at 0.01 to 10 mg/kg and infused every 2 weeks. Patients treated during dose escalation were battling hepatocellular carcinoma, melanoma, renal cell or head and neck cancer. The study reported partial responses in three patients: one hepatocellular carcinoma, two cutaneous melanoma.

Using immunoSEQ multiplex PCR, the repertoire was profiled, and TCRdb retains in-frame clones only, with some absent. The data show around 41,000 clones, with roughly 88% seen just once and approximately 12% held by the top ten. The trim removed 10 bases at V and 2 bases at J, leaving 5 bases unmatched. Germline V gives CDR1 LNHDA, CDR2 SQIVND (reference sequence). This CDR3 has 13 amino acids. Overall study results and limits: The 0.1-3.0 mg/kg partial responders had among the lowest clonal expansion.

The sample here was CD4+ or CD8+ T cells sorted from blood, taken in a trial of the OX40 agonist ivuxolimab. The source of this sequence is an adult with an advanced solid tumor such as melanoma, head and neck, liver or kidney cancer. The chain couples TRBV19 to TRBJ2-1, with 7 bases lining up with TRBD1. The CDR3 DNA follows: TGTGCCACCGGGACAGTCCCCTACAATGAGCAGTTCTTC. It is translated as CATGTVPYNEQFF.